One sample yielded the 17 T cell receptor beta chains listed below, sequenced in a study of blood T cell repertoires in COVID-19. Sequencing used immunoSEQ multiplex PCR; TCRdb keeps in-frame clones, though not all of them. The sample consists of about 59,000 clones, 60% to 80% of them appearing once. The sequenced sample consisted of peripheral blood. Receptor source: an elderly man with acute or convalescent COVID-19.

V gene TRBV5-1 combines with J gene TRBJ1-1, with a weak D call TRBD1 (6 bases). The germline V gene encodes CDR1 SGHRS and CDR2 YFSETQ. Trimming pared 4 bases from V and 1 base from J, leaving 14 bases between. The CDR3 has 15 residues. CDR3 region: CASSPQGNGNTEAFF. Here the CDR3 DNA reads TGCGCCAGCAGCCCCCAGGGGAATGGGAACACTGAAGCTTTCTTT.

V usage is TRBV30 and J usage is TRBJ2-3, with D perhaps matching TRBD1 (6 bases). Deletions cut 0 bases from V and 5 bases from J, with 15 bases between. The length of the CDR3 is 15 residues. CDR1 GTSNPN and CDR2 SVGIG come from the germline V gene (reference sequence). CDR3 sequence reads: CAWSVRGQGKDTQYF. CDR3 DNA sequence: TGTGCCTGGAGTGTCAGGGGCCAGGGGAAAGATACGCAGTATTTT.

This sequence joins TRBV28 and TRBJ2-5, with D uncertain. This CDR3 has 14 amino acids. Trimming cost V 3 bases and J 5 bases, with 13 bases left between them. Germline V gene data show CDR1 as MDHEN and CDR2 as SYDVKM. The CDR3 sequence is CASSFSSGPETQYF. The CDR3 DNA sequence: TGTGCCAGCAGTTTTTCGAGTGGTCCGGAGACCCAGTACTTC.

This clone has a single count. The chain couples TRBV5-1 to TRBJ2-1, with 7 positions matching TRBD2. The CDR3 runs to 20 residues. Germline-derived CDR1 and CDR2 are SGHRS and YFSETQ. Unmatched junction bases numbered 18, after V lost 0 bases and J lost 3 bases. The CDR3 here is CASSLEGGRQRLRSYNEQFF. CDR3 sequence (DNA): TGCGCCAGCAGCTTGGAGGGAGGGCGGCAGCGGCTCCGGAGCTACAATGAGCAGTTCTTC.

This sequence joins TRBV15 and TRBJ2-5, with 8 nucleotides matching TRBD2. The CDR3 runs 15 residues. Trimming at V came to 3 bases and at J to 3 bases, leaving 6 bases not matched to a gene. Germline lookup yields CDR1 LNHNV and CDR2 YYDKDF (reference sequence). This CDR3 reads CATSSGRGWEETQYF. The CDR3 DNA sequence: TGTGCCACCAGCAGCGGGAGGGGGTGGGAAGAGACCCAGTACTTC.

The chain couples TRBV5-4 to TRBJ2-7; 7 bases agree with TRBD2. V was pared by 3 bases and J by 0 bases, with 6 bases of the junction left unmatched. This CDR3 spans 15 amino acids. Germline assignment: CDR1 SGHNT and CDR2 YYREEE (reference sequence). CDR3 bases: TGTGCCAGCAGCTCCACACGCGGGAGCTCCTACGAGCAGTACTTC. This encodes CASSSTRGSSYEQYF.

This clone has a handful of counts. The chain has TRBV12-3 or TRBV12-4 and TRBJ2-4; D unresolved. The CDR3 length is 12 residues. Trimming took off 6 bases at V and 7 bases at J, with 10 bases between the two ends. CDR3 DNA: TGTGCCAGCAGCCCTACCAGGAACATTCAGTACTTC. Amino acids: CASSPTRNIQYF.

The chain recombines TRBV7-8 with TRBJ1-4; D is unclear. The V end lost 3 bases, the J end lost 3 bases, and 8 bases lay between the germline ends. Germline assignment: CDR1 SGHVS and CDR2 FQNEAQ. The CDR3 consists of 14 residues. This CDR3 reads CASSLRGSNEKLFF. The CDR3 region has the DNA TGTGCCAGCAGCTTGCGGGGATCTAATGAAAAACTGTTTTTT. Full variable domain (rest looked up from reference TRBV7-8 and TRBJ1-4): GAGVSQSPRYKVAKRGQDVALRCDPISGHVSLFWYQQALGQGPEFLTYFQNEAQLDKSGLPSDRFFAERPEGSVSTLKIQRTQQEDSAVYLCASSLRGSNEKLFFGSGTQLSVL.

This chain links TRBV27 with TRBJ1-6; the match to TRBD1 covers 8 bases. The junction had 6 bases not matched to a gene; V was cut back by 4 bases and J by 4 bases. The CDR3 contains 16 residues. Germline CDR1 and CDR2: MNHEY and SMNVEV (reference sequence). CDR3 sequence reads: CASSSAGGSYNSPLHF. In DNA, the CDR3 is TGTGCCAGCAGTTCAGCAGGGGGCTCATATAATTCACCCCTCCACTTT.

This chain links TRBV5-4 with TRBJ2-5; D unresolved. The CDR3 is 15 amino acids. Germline CDR1 is SGHNT and CDR2 is YYREEE (reference sequence). V lost 4 bases and J lost 5, with 18 bases in between. CDR3 sequence reads: CASSRSFMVRETQYF. The CDR3 nucleotides read TGTGCCAGCAGCCGTAGTTTTATGGTGAGGGAGACCCAGTACTTC. The variable domain in full, with the rest retrieved from reference TRBV5-4 and TRBJ2-5, is ETGVTQSPTHLIKTRGQQVTLRCSSQSGHNTVSWYQQALGQGPQFIFQYYREEENGRGNFPPRFSGLQFPNYSSELNVNALELDDSALYLCASSRSFMVRETQYFGPGTRLLVL.

The chain links TRBV3-1 (or the pseudogene TRBV3-2) to TRBJ2-4; 7 positions match TRBD2. The CDR3 loop spans 17 amino acids. J was trimmed by 0 bases and V by 0 bases; bases with no gene match: 5. In germline, CDR1 is LGHDT, CDR2 YNNKEL (reference sequence). CDR3 sequence reads: CASSQDGGSLAKNIQYF. The CDR3, as DNA: TGTGCCAGCAGCCAAGACGGGGGGTCTCTAGCCAAAAACATTCAGTACTTC.

The chain has TRBV9 and TRBJ1-2, with TRBD1 matching over 10 bases. The CDR3 has 16 amino acids. CDR1 is SGDLS and CDR2 is YYNGEE in the germline V gene. Unmatched junction bases numbered 8, after V lost 0 bases and J lost 6 bases. The CDR3 loop is CASSVAQTGGQHGYTF. CDR3 sequence (DNA): TGTGCCAGCAGCGTAGCGCAGACAGGGGGCCAGCATGGCTACACCTTC.

The V gene is TRBV28, the J gene TRBJ2-7; 10 nucleotides agree with TRBD1. The CDR3 runs to 15 residues. Germline CDR1 and CDR2: MDHEN and SYDVKM. V lost 6 bases to trimming and J lost 2 bases; unmatched junction nucleotides: 7. The CDR3: CASSSTGGGPYEQYF. The CDR3 bases are TGTGCCAGCAGCTCGACAGGGGGCGGACCCTACGAGCAGTACTTC.

The V call is TRBV18, the J call TRBJ1-5; D is possibly TRBD1 (6 bases). Trimming cost V 3 bases and J 1 base, with 10 bases left between them. The CDR3 extends over 15 amino acids. The germline gives CDR1 KGHSH, CDR2 LQKENI. CDR3 protein: CASSPGHQSNQPQHF. The CDR3 coding sequence is TGTGCCAGCTCACCGGGACACCAAAGCAATCAGCCCCAGCATTTT.

CDR3 sequence (DNA): TGTGCCAGCTCACACTCCCCTAGCACAGATACGCAGTATTTT. Encoded protein: CASSHSPSTDTQYF. The genes are TRBV18 and TRBJ2-3; D unresolved. In germline, CDR1 is KGHSH, CDR2 LQKENI. The CDR3 runs to 14 residues. The V gene lost 4 bases and the J gene lost 0 bases, with 8 bases spanning the gap.

The chain joins TRBV5-1 to TRBJ1-3; 7 positions agree with TRBD1. The CDR3 spans 15 residues. Germline V gives CDR1 SGHRS, CDR2 YFSETQ. V trimming: 3 bases; J trimming: 0 bases; junction bases outside the gene matches: 3. The CDR3: CASSSQGFSGNTIYF. CDR3 bases: TGCGCCAGCAGCTCACAGGGGTTCTCTGGAAACACCATATATTTT.

The chain couples TRBV2 to TRBJ2-3, with TRBD1 as a possible D gene (5 bases). Germline loops: CDR1 SNHLY, CDR2 FYNNEI. CDR3 length equals 14 residues. V was pared by 7 bases and J by 0 bases, with 11 bases between. The CDR3 bases are TGTGCCAGCAAGGGGTCCCGAAGCACAGATACGCAGTATTTT. Amino acid sequence: CASKGSRSTDTQYF.